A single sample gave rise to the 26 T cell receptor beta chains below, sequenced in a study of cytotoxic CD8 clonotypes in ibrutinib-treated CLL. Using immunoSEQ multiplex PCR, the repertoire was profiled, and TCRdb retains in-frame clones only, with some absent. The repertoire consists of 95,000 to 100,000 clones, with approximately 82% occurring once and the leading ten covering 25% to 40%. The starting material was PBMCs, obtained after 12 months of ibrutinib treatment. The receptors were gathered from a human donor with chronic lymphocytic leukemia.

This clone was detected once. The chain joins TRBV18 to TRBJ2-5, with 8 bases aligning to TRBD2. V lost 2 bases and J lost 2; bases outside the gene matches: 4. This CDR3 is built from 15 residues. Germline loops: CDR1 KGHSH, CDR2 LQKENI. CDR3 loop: CASSPSTGGQETQYF. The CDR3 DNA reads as TGTGCCAGCTCACCAAGTACGGGGGGGCAAGAGACCCAGTACTTC.

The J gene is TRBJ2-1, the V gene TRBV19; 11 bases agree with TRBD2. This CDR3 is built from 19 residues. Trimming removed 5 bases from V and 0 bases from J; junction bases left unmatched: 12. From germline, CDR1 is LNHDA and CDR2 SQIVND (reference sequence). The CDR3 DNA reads TGTGCCAGTAGTCCTTCCCTAGCGGGGGGCGCTAGCTCCTACAATGAGCAGTTCTTC. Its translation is CASSPSLAGGASSYNEQFF.

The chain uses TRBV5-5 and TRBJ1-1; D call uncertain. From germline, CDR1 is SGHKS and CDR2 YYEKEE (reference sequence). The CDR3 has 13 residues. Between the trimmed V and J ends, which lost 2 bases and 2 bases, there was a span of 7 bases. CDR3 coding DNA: TGTGCCAGCAGCTTTACAGATAACACTGAAGCTTTCTTT. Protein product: CASSFTDNTEAFF. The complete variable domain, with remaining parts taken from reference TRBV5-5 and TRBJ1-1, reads DAGVTQSPTHLIKTRGQQVTLRCSPISGHKSVSWYQQVLGQGPQFIFQYYEKEERGRGNFPDRFSARQFPNYSSELNVNALLLGDSALYLCASSFTDNTEAFFGQGTRLTVV.

CDR3 loop: CAWRVPGMAYEQYF. The CDR3 nucleotides are TGTGCCTGGAGGGTCCCAGGGATGGCCTACGAGCAGTACTTC. The V call is TRBV30, the J call TRBJ2-7, with D tentatively TRBD1 (5 bases). The V end was cut by 3 bases, the J end by 2 bases, with 14 bases between. Germline-derived CDR1 and CDR2 are GTSNPN and SVGIG (reference sequence). CDR3 size: 14 residues.

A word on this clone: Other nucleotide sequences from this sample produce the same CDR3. The chain's CDR3 is CASSLDGTSYYEQYF. DNA of the CDR3: TGTGCCAGCAGCTTGGACGGGACCTCCTACTACGAGCAGTACTTC. The chain couples TRBV11-3 to TRBJ2-7; either TRBD1 or TRBD2 may fit D (5 bases each). Per germline, CDR1 SGHNT and CDR2 YENEEA. The V gene lost 3 bases and the J gene lost 3 bases, with 15 bases spanning the gap. The CDR3 spans 15 residues.

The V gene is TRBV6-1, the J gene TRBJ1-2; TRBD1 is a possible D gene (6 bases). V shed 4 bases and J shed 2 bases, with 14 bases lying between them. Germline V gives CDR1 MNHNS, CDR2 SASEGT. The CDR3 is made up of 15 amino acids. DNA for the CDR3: TGTGCCAGCAGTGGACCTACCGGGACAAACTATGGCTACACCTTC. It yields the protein CASSGPTGTNYGYTF.

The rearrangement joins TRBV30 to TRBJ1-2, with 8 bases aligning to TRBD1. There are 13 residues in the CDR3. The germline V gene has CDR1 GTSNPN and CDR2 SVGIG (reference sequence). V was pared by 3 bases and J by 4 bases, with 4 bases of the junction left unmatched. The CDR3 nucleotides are TGTGCCTGGAGGGGAACAGGGGGCTATGGCTACACCTTC. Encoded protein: CAWRGTGGYGYTF.

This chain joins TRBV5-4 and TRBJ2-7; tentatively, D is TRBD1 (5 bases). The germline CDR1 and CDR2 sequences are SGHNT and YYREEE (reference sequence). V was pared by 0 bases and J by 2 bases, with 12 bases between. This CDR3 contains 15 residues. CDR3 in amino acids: CASSLVQGTPYEQYF. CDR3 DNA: TGTGCCAGCAGCTTGGTCCAGGGAACTCCCTACGAGCAGTACTTC.

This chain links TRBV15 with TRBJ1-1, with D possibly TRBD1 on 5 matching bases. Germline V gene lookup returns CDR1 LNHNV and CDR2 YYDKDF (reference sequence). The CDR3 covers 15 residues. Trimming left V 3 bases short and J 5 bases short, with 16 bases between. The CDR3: CATSRGEGGRTEAFF. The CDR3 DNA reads TGTGCCACCAGCAGGGGGGAGGGAGGGAGGACTGAAGCTTTCTTT.

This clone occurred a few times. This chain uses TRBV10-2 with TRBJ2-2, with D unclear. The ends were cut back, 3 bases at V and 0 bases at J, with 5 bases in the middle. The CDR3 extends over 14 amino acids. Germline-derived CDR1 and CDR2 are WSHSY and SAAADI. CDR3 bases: TGCGCCAGCAGTGAAGAGTCGAACACCGGGGAGCTGTTTTTT. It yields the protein CASSEESNTGELFF.

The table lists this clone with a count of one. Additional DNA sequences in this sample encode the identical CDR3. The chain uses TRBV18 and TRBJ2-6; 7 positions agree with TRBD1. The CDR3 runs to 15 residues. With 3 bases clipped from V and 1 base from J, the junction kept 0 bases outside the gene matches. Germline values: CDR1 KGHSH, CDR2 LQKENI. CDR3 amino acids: CASSPTGSGANVLTF. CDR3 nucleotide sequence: TGTGCCAGCTCACCGACAGGGTCTGGGGCCAACGTCCTGACTTTC.

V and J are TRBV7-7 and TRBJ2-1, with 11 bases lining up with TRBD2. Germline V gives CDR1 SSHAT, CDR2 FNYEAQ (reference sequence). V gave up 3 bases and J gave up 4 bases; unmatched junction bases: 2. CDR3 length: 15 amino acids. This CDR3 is CASSFGTSGYNEQFF. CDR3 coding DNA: TGTGCCAGCAGCTTTGGGACTAGCGGATACAATGAGCAGTTCTTC.

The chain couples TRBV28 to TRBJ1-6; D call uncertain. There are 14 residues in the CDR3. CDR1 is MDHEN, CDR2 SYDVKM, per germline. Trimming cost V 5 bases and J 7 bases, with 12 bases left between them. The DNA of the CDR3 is TGTGCCAGCAGTCTCAGACCCCGGAATTCACCCCTCCACTTT. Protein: CASSLRPRNSPLHF.

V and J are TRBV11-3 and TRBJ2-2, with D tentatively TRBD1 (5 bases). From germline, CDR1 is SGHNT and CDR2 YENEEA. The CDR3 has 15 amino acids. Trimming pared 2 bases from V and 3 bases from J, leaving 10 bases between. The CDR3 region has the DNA TGTGCCAGCAGCTTAAGTCAGGGATACACCGGGGAGCTGTTTTTT. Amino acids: CASSLSQGYTGELFF.

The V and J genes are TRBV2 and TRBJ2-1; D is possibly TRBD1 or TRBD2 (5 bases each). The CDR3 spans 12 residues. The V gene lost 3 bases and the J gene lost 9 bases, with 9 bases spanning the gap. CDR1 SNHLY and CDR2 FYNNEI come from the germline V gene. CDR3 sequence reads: CASSEGRSEQFF. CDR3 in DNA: TGTGCCAGCAGTGAGGGACGGAGTGAGCAGTTCTTC.

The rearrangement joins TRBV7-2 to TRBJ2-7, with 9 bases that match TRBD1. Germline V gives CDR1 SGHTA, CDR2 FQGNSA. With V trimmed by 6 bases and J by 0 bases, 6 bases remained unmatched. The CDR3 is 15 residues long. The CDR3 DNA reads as TGTGCCAGCAGTAGGACAGGGGCAAGCTCCTACGAGCAGTACTTC. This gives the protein CASSRTGASSYEQYF.

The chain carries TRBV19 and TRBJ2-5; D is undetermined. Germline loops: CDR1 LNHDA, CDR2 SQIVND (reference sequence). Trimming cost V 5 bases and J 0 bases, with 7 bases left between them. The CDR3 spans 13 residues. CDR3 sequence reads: CASSGVYQETQYF. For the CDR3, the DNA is TGTGCCAGTAGTGGGGTCTACCAAGAGACCCAGTACTTC.

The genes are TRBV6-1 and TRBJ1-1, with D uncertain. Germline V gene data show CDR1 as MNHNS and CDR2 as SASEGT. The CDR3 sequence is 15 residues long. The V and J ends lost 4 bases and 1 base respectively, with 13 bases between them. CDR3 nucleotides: TGTGCCAGCAGTGCATCTCCCCAATCGAACACTGAAGCTTTCTTT. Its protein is CASSASPQSNTEAFF.

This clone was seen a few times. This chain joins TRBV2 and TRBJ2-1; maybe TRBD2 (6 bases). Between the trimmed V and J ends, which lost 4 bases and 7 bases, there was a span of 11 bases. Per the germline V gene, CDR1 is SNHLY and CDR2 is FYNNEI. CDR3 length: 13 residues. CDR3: CASSGDFVNEQFF. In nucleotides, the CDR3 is TGTGCCAGCAGTGGGGACTTCGTGAATGAGCAGTTCTTC.

In nucleotides, the CDR3 is TGTGCCAGCAGCCTCACTGCCGCCCATACGCAGTATTTT. Translation: CASSLTAAHTQYF. The chain recombines TRBV7-3 with TRBJ2-3; D remains ambiguous. Between the trimmed V and J ends, which lost 5 bases and 7 bases, there was a span of 13 bases. The CDR3 covers 13 residues. Germline CDR1 reads SGHTA; CDR2 reads FQGTGA.

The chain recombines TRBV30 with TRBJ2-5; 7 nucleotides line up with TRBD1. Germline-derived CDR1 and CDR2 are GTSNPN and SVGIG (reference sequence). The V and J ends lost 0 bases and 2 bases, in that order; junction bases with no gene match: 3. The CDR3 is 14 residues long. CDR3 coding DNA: TGTGCCTGGAGTGTCCCGACAGGGCAAGAGACCCAGTACTTC. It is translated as CAWSVPTGQETQYF.

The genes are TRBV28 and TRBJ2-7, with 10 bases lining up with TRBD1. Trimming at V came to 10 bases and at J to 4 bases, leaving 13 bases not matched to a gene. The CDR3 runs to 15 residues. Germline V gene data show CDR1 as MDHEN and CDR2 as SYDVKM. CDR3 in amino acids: CATGAPGQGLYEQYF. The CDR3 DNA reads TGTGCCACCGGAGCACCGGGACAGGGGCTTTACGAGCAGTACTTC.

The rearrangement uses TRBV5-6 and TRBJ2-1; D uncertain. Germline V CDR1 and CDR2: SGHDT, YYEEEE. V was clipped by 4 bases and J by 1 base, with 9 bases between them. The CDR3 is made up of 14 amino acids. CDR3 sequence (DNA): TGTGCCAGCAGCAAGACGGATTCCTACAATGAGCAGTTCTTC. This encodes CASSKTDSYNEQFF.

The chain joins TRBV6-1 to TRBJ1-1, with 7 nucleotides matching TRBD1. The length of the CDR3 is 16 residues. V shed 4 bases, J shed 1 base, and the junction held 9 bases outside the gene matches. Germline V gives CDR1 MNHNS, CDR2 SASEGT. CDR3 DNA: TGTGCCAGCAGTGCCCCCCCTGGGACAGCGAACACTGAAGCTTTCTTT. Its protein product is CASSAPPGTANTEAFF.

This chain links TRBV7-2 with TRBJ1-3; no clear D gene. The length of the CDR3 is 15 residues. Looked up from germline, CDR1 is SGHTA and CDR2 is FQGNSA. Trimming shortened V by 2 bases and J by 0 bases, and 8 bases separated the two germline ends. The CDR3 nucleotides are TGTGCCAGCAGCTTAACGGGCTCCTCTGGAAACACCATATATTTT. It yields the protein CASSLTGSSGNTIYF.

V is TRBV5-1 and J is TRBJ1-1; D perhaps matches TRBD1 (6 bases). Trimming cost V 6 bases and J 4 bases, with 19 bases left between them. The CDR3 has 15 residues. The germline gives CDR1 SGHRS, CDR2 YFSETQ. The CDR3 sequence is CASNRADPGVTEAFF. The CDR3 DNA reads TGCGCCAGCAACAGGGCGGACCCTGGTGTCACTGAAGCTTTCTTT.